This is a list of T cell receptor beta chains from one sample in a study of T-cell memory formation after mild COVID-19. MiXCR was run by TCRdb on the 5' RACE reads, yielding one entry per CDR3 protein. Of some 600,000 distinct CDR3 sequences listed, 15% to 20% are singletons. Sequenced: PBMCs or a T cell subset sorted from them (not recorded which). Receptor source: an adult woman who had mild COVID-19 (a few samples of this study predate the infection). Cell type and time point are not known. Each CDR3 is given with its conserved first and last residue. D genes are given only for firm matches. The size entry is marked missing in some rows and otherwise reads once, few, many or a size class.

d_call: -
v_call: TRBV29-1
cdr3_length: 13
clone_size: few
j_call: TRBJ2-2
cdr3_aa: CSVDGEVTGELFF
cdr3_nt: TGCAGCGTTGATGGAGAGGTCACCGGGGAGCTGTTTTTT

d_call: -
v_call: TRBV5-4
cdr3_length: 13
clone_size: -
j_call: TRBJ2-3
cdr3_aa: CASTIRDTDTQYF
cdr3_nt: TGTGCCAGCACCATCAGGGATACAGATACGCAGTATTTT

d_call: -
v_call: TRBV12-3/TRBV12-4
cdr3_length: 14
clone_size: -
j_call: TRBJ2-2
cdr3_aa: CASRGKMDTGELFF
cdr3_nt: TGTGCCAGTAGGGGAAAGATGGACACCGGGGAGCTGTTTTTT

d_call: -
v_call: TRBV27
cdr3_length: 14
clone_size: few
j_call: TRBJ1-3
cdr3_aa: CATGPPRTGNTIYF
cdr3_nt: TGTGCCACGGGACCCCCTCGGACTGGAAACACCATATATTTT

d_call: TRBD2
v_call: TRBV5-1
cdr3_length: 15
clone_size: few
j_call: TRBJ2-5
cdr3_aa: CASSSGTSGAKTQYF
cdr3_nt: TGCGCCAGCAGCTCGGGGACTAGCGGGGCGAAGACCCAGTACTTC

d_call: TRBD2
v_call: TRBV4-3
cdr3_length: 15
clone_size: few
j_call: TRBJ2-1
cdr3_aa: CASSQDLTSGTEQFF
cdr3_nt: TGCGCCAGCAGCCAAGATCTCACTAGCGGGACGGAGCAGTTCTTC

d_call: TRBD2
v_call: TRBV5-1
cdr3_length: 17
clone_size: -
j_call: TRBJ2-3
cdr3_aa: CASSSPPSGGAVDTQYF
cdr3_nt: TGCGCCAGCAGCTCCCCTCCTAGCGGGGGGGCCGTTGATACGCAGTATTTT

d_call: -
v_call: TRBV5-1
cdr3_length: 15
clone_size: -
j_call: TRBJ2-5
cdr3_aa: CASSLGSRVGETQYF
cdr3_nt: TGCGCCAGCAGCTTGGGTTCTAGGGTCGGGGAGACCCAGTACTTC

d_call: -
v_call: TRBV5-1
cdr3_length: 15
clone_size: -
j_call: TRBJ2-4
cdr3_aa: CASSYEWGTKNIQYF
cdr3_nt: TGCGCCAGCAGCTACGAGTGGGGGACCAAAAACATTCAGTACTTC

d_call: -
v_call: TRBV6-1
cdr3_length: 16
clone_size: -
j_call: TRBJ1-2
cdr3_aa: CASSEGWGIANYGYTF
cdr3_nt: TGTGCCAGCAGTGAAGGTTGGGGAATCGCTAACTATGGCTACACCTTC

d_call: TRBD2
v_call: TRBV19
cdr3_length: 12
clone_size: -
j_call: TRBJ2-7
cdr3_aa: CASSIGGSEQYF
cdr3_nt: TGTGCCAGTAGTATCGGCGGGAGCGAGCAGTACTTC

d_call: TRBD2
v_call: TRBV5-6
cdr3_length: 15
clone_size: few
j_call: TRBJ2-1
cdr3_aa: CASSLSGTPYNEQFF
cdr3_nt: TGTGCCAGCAGCTTAAGCGGGACCCCCTACAATGAGCAGTTCTTC

d_call: -
v_call: TRBV12-3/TRBV12-4
cdr3_length: 14
clone_size: many
j_call: TRBJ2-2
cdr3_aa: CASSFKSQAGELFF
cdr3_nt: TGTGCCAGCAGTTTTAAAAGTCAGGCCGGGGAGCTGTTTTTT

d_call: TRBD2
v_call: TRBV5-1
cdr3_length: 17
clone_size: few
j_call: TRBJ2-5
cdr3_aa: CASSQTLALGAQETQYF
cdr3_nt: TGCGCCAGCAGCCAAACACTAGCGTTGGGAGCCCAAGAGACCCAGTACTTC

d_call: -
v_call: TRBV15
cdr3_length: 13
clone_size: -
j_call: TRBJ1-1
cdr3_aa: CATQSTGNTEAFF
cdr3_nt: TGTGCCACCCAATCCACAGGGAACACTGAAGCTTTCTTT

d_call: TRBD1
v_call: TRBV7-2
cdr3_length: 16
clone_size: many
j_call: TRBJ1-1
cdr3_aa: CASSPSWGDRGTEAFF
cdr3_nt: TGTGCCAGCAGCCCCTCGTGGGGGGACAGGGGAACTGAAGCTTTCTTT

d_call: -
v_call: TRBV5-5
cdr3_length: 15
clone_size: few
j_call: TRBJ2-3
cdr3_aa: CASSLPKQGQDTQYF
cdr3_nt: TGTGCCAGCAGCTTGCCGAAACAGGGACAAGATACGCAGTATTTT

d_call: -
v_call: TRBV12-3/TRBV12-4
cdr3_length: 11
clone_size: -
j_call: TRBJ1-3
cdr3_aa: CASSLVGTIYF
cdr3_nt: TGTGCCAGCAGTTTAGTAGGCACCATATATTTT

d_call: -
v_call: TRBV20-1
cdr3_length: 13
clone_size: -
j_call: TRBJ2-1
cdr3_aa: CSASRPLRHEQFF
cdr3_nt: TGCAGTGCTAGTCGTCCTCTGCGTCATGAGCAGTTCTTC

d_call: -
v_call: TRBV6-5
cdr3_length: 14
clone_size: -
j_call: TRBJ1-1
cdr3_aa: CASSSLSRDTEAFF
cdr3_nt: TGTGCCAGCAGTTCCCTCTCGCGGGACACTGAAGCTTTCTTT

d_call: TRBD1
v_call: TRBV24-1
cdr3_length: 18
clone_size: -
j_call: TRBJ2-3
cdr3_aa: CATSDLWTGGLSPDTQYF
cdr3_nt: TGTGCCACCAGTGATTTGTGGACAGGGGGCCTCTCCCCAGATACGCAGTATTTT

d_call: -
v_call: TRBV5-1
cdr3_length: 16
clone_size: -
j_call: TRBJ2-7
cdr3_aa: CASSPHPDRLQNEQYF
cdr3_nt: TGCGCCAGCAGCCCACACCCAGACAGGTTACAAAACGAGCAGTACTTC

d_call: TRBD1
v_call: TRBV4-1
cdr3_length: 16
clone_size: -
j_call: TRBJ2-3
cdr3_aa: CASSHPGQGAWDTQYF
cdr3_nt: TGCGCCAGCAGCCACCCCGGACAGGGGGCATGGGATACGCAGTATTTT

d_call: TRBD2
v_call: TRBV11-3
cdr3_length: 18
clone_size: -
j_call: TRBJ2-7
cdr3_aa: CASSPRTSGSPWSYEQYF
cdr3_nt: TGTGCCAGCAGCCCCCGGACTAGCGGGAGCCCCTGGTCCTACGAGCAGTACTTC

d_call: TRBD2
v_call: TRBV29-1
cdr3_length: 15
clone_size: few
j_call: TRBJ2-1
cdr3_aa: CSVEPGLGVYNEQFF
cdr3_nt: TGCAGCGTTGAGCCGGGACTAGGAGTTTACAATGAGCAGTTCTTC

d_call: -
v_call: TRBV24-1
cdr3_length: 15
clone_size: -
j_call: TRBJ2-1
cdr3_aa: CATSAALGGRVEQFF
cdr3_nt: TGTGCCACCAGTGCCGCCCTCGGGGGGCGCGTTGAGCAGTTCTTC